The next 26 T cell receptor beta chains were all read from a single sample in a study of human T cells and chemical hapten exposure. The sample's time point: patch test 2, 6 weeks after DPC sensitization. Sample treatment: therapeutic diphenylcyclopropenone sensitization with weekly scalp DPC. TCRdb re-derived calls from the RACE reads in MiXCR, one entry per CDR3 protein. This sample has about 100,000 distinct CDR3 sequences; roughly an eighth occur once, and the top ten carry 2.5% to 4%. Source: whole blood, taken in connection with sensitization to the hapten diphenylcyclopropenone (DPC). The receptors here all came from a woman in her forties with alopecia areata. Some clones in this sample may be carry-over from other donors' samples.

This clonotype was counted between two and nine times. This sequence joins TRBV3-1 and TRBJ1-6; possibly TRBD1 for D (5 bases). This CDR3 comprises 17 residues. Trimming took off 2 bases at V and 7 bases at J, with 18 bases between the two ends. CDR1 LGHDT and CDR2 YNNKEL come from the germline V gene (reference sequence). In DNA, the CDR3 is TGTGCCAGCAGCCAACCCCCGGACGGGGACTGGAATTCACCCCTCCACTTT. Translated: CASSQPPDGDWNSPLHF.

This clonotype was detected only a few times. CDR3 region: CASSSGLARVYNEQFF. CDR3 in DNA: TGTGCCAGCAGCTCAGGACTAGCCAGGGTGTATAATGAGCAGTTCTTC. The chain couples TRBV7-2 to TRBJ2-1, with 8 bases matching TRBD2. The CDR3 totals 16 residues. V was clipped by 4 bases and J by 7 bases; unmatched bases: 12. Looked up from germline, CDR1 is SGHTA and CDR2 is FQGNSA.

This clonotype has more than one count but fewer than ten. The chain joins TRBV12-3 or TRBV12-4 to TRBJ2-6; weak D call: TRBD1 (5 bases). The V end was cut by 1 base, the J end by 3 bases, with 10 bases between. The CDR3 spans 16 residues. The CDR3 sequence: CASSLVEGVGANVLTF. The CDR3 region has the DNA TGTGCCAGCAGTTTAGTGGAAGGGGTTGGGGCCAACGTCCTGACTTTC.

This clonotype was found many times. This chain connects TRBV14 to TRBJ2-7; no definite D call. Germline V gene sequence: CDR1 SGHDN, CDR2 FVKESK. The CDR3 has 14 amino acids. V lost 2 bases to trimming and J lost 1 base, with 9 bases between them. The CDR3 spells CASSQLGESYEQYF. The CDR3 bases are TGTGCCAGCAGCCAACTAGGTGAATCCTACGAGCAGTACTTC.

The gene calls are TRBV11-2 and TRBJ2-3; TRBD2 aligns across 7 bases. This CDR3 spans 17 amino acids. V dropped 0 bases and J dropped 0; count of bases not matched to a gene: 6. Germline CDR1 SGHAT, CDR2 FQNNGV. The CDR3 here is CASSLDYGRGSTDTQYF. DNA for the CDR3: TGTGCCAGCAGCTTAGATTACGGGCGGGGGAGCACAGATACGCAGTATTTT.

The CDR3 loop is CASSLSKAVRGEQFF. In DNA form, the CDR3 reads TGTGCCAGCAGTTTATCGAAGGCAGTTCGGGGTGAGCAGTTCTTC. The chain combines TRBV27 with TRBJ2-1; D is perhaps TRBD2 (5 bases). CDR1 is MNHEY, CDR2 SMNVEV, per germline (reference sequence). V was pared by 0 bases and J by 9 bases, with 15 bases between. This CDR3 region has 15 residues.

This clonotype was recorded many times. The chain combines TRBV5-5 with TRBJ2-1; 10 bases align to TRBD2. The CDR3 totals 16 residues. Germline CDR1 SGHKS, CDR2 YYEKEE (reference sequence). V lost 4 bases, J lost 6 bases, and 10 bases stayed unmatched. This CDR3 is CASSLPDSGRSNEQFF. Written as DNA, the CDR3 is TGTGCCAGCAGCCTCCCGGATAGCGGGAGGTCCAATGAGCAGTTCTTC. Drawing the rest from reference TRBV5-5 and TRBJ2-1, the complete variable domain is DAGVTQSPTHLIKTRGQQVTLRCSPISGHKSVSWYQQVLGQGPQFIFQYYEKEERGRGNFPDRFSARQFPNYSSELNVNALLLGDSALYLCASSLPDSGRSNEQFFGPGTRLTVL.

This clonotype was counted many times. The chain is built from TRBV11-2 and TRBJ2-6; the D is unclear. Trimming took off 4 bases at V and 0 bases at J, with 4 bases between the two ends. There are 14 residues in the CDR3. Germline CDR1 SGHAT, CDR2 FQNNGV. The CDR3 DNA reads TGTGCCAGCAGCTCATTCTCTGGGGCCAACGTCCTGACTTTC. Amino acid sequence: CASSSFSGANVLTF.

This clonotype has more than one count but fewer than ten. Here the CDR3 DNA reads TGTGCCACCAGTGATCCCGGACAGGGTAACTATGGCTACACCTTC. As protein: CATSDPGQGNYGYTF. The chain couples TRBV24-1 to TRBJ1-2; TRBD1 matches at 8 bases. The germline CDR1 and CDR2 sequences are KGHDR and SFDVKD. V lost 3 bases and J lost 1; bases outside the gene matches: 3. There are 15 residues in the CDR3.

This clonotype was counted at least ten times. The chain joins TRBV6-6 to TRBJ1-6, with D hard to call. CDR3 length: 14 amino acids. Trimming removed 7 bases from V and 9 bases from J, with 16 bases in between. Per germline, CDR1 MNHNY and CDR2 SVGAGI (reference sequence). The CDR3 is CASTYRSEGSPLHF. The DNA for the CDR3 is TGTGCCAGCACCTACCGATCAGAGGGTTCACCCCTCCACTTT.

The chain links TRBV11-2 to TRBJ2-1; TRBD2 aligns across 10 bases. CDR1 and CDR2 (germline): SGHAT, FQNNGV. V lost 4 bases to trimming and J lost 7 bases; unmatched junction nucleotides: 22. This CDR3 has 20 amino acids. The CDR3 DNA follows: TGTGCCAGCAGCTGGACAGTCGGGCCTAGCGGGGGACCAGGGGGAAATGAGCAGTTCTTC. Translation gives CASSWTVGPSGGPGGNEQFF.

This clonotype has more than one count but fewer than ten. The chain is built from TRBV7-2 and TRBJ2-7; D ambiguous. Germline V gene data show CDR1 as SGHTA and CDR2 as FQGNSA. CDR3 length: 15 amino acids. The V end was cut by 5 bases, the J end by 1 base, with 15 bases between. In DNA, the CDR3 is TGTGCCAGCAGCCGGATGGGATTAGAGTCCTACGAGCAGTACTTC. Residues: CASSRMGLESYEQYF.

This clonotype was counted a few times. V and J are TRBV4-3 and TRBJ2-2; D gene unclear. V gave up 0 bases and J gave up 3 bases, with 5 bases separating them. CDR3 length: 14 residues. Germline CDR1 and CDR2: LGHNA and YSLEER. The CDR3 loop is CASSQDGYTGELFF. In DNA, the CDR3 is TGCGCCAGCAGCCAAGATGGATACACCGGGGAGCTGTTTTTT.

This clonotype was seen at least ten times. This sequence joins TRBV5-4 and TRBJ1-6; 8 positions agree with TRBD1. The J segment lost 7 bases and the V segment lost 4 bases, leaving 10 bases of the junction unmatched. From germline, CDR1 is SGHNT and CDR2 YYREEE (reference sequence). CDR3 length: 16 amino acids. This chain's CDR3 is CASSIGQGALNSPLHF. The CDR3 bases are TGTGCCAGCAGCATCGGACAGGGAGCCTTGAATTCACCCCTCCACTTT.

This clonotype was counted between two and nine times. The chain links TRBV24-1 to TRBJ2-7, with 8 bases lining up with TRBD1. Losses at the gene ends were 12 bases for V and 7 bases for J; bases not matched to a gene: 13. Germline assignment: CDR1 KGHDR and CDR2 SFDVKD. CDR3 length equals 13 residues. This CDR3 reads CAVGPGGAREQYF. CDR3 nucleotides: TGTGCCGTCGGGCCAGGGGGCGCGAGGGAGCAGTACTTC.

This clonotype was detected only a few times. The chain employs TRBV27 and TRBJ2-2; 7 nucleotides line up with TRBD2. This CDR3 spans 16 amino acids. CDR1 MNHEY and CDR2 SMNVEV come from the germline V gene (reference sequence). Trimming took 5 bases from V and 5 from J; bases not matched to a gene: 11. CDR3 region: CASSRSGNRGTGELFF. CDR3 DNA: TGTGCCAGCAGTCGGAGCGGGAACCGGGGGACCGGGGAGCTGTTTTTT.

For this clonotype: One end of the junction fails to match germline, which may point to a read error. This chain uses TRBV7-6 with TRBJ1-6; 10 positions agree with TRBD1. This CDR3 is 15 amino acids long. Germline CDR1 and CDR2: SGHVS and FNYEAQ. CDR3 sequence reads: CVSSAGQGGRSPLHF. The CDR3 bases are TGTGTCAGCAGCGCCGGACAGGGGGGGAGGTCACCCCTCCACTTT.

The chain has TRBV6-2 or TRBV6-3 and TRBJ2-2; 9 nucleotides line up with TRBD1. The V gene end was trimmed by 5 bases and the J gene end by 6 bases; junction bases not matched to a gene: 13. The length of the CDR3 is 17 residues. Germline V CDR1 and CDR2: MNHEY, SVGEGT. CDR3: CASSPITGGAGPGELFF. The CDR3 DNA reads as TGTGCCAGCAGTCCTATTACAGGGGGCGCGGGTCCCGGGGAGCTGTTTTTT.

This chain connects TRBV4-3 to TRBJ1-4; D is ambiguous. Trimming left V 1 base short and J 7 bases short, with 7 bases between. Germline loops: CDR1 LGHNA, CDR2 YSLEER. This CDR3 is built from 13 residues. CDR3 DNA sequence: TGCGCCAGCAGCCAAGGGTCGGGTGAAAAACTGTTTTTT. Its translation is CASSQGSGEKLFF.

The chain employs TRBV6-1 and TRBJ2-5, with no clear D. CDR3 length equals 13 residues. The germline V gene has CDR1 MNHNS and CDR2 SASEGT. Deletions cut 6 bases from V and 5 bases from J, with 13 bases between. The chain's CDR3 is CASSQKGRETQYF. In DNA form, the CDR3 reads TGTGCCAGCAGCCAAAAAGGGCGGGAGACCCAGTACTTC.

This clonotype showed up just a few times. The chain recombines TRBV28 with TRBJ2-1; 9 bases align to TRBD2. CDR3 length: 18 amino acids. V dropped 6 bases and J dropped 1; count of bases not matched to a gene: 13. Germline V CDR1 and CDR2: MDHEN, SYDVKM. CDR3 in DNA: TGTGCCAGCAGGCCCGGGGGTAGCGGGAGCCTTTCCTACAATGAGCAGTTCTTC. Encoded protein: CASRPGGSGSLSYNEQFF.

DNA of the CDR3: TGTGCCAGCAGGAGGGGAGGGCAGCCCGAAGCTTTCTTT. Protein sequence: CASRRGGQPEAFF. The chain recombines TRBV2 with TRBJ1-1; D possibly corresponds to TRBD1 (5 bases). Germline assignment: CDR1 SNHLY and CDR2 FYNNEI. Trimming removed 6 bases at V and 8 bases at J, with 16 bases between. This CDR3 is 13 amino acids long.

This clonotype has ten or more counts. This chain joins TRBV6-2 or TRBV6-3 and TRBJ2-7, with D possibly being TRBD2 (5 bases). The CDR3 has 13 amino acids. Per germline, CDR1 MNHEY and CDR2 SVGEGT. V lost 4 bases and J 7 bases, leaving 14 bases between the germline ends. The CDR3 nucleotides read TGTGCCAGCAGTTCGGTCTCGACGGGGGAGCAGTACTTC. This codes for CASSSVSTGEQYF.

This sequence joins TRBV28 and TRBJ2-1; 11 bases are a match to TRBD2. The CDR3 spans 20 residues. Germline-derived CDR1 and CDR2 are MDHEN and SYDVKM. The J segment lost 0 bases and the V segment lost 4 bases, leaving 14 bases of the junction unmatched. The CDR3 here is CASSSRGSGRDDHSYNEQFF. CDR3 sequence (DNA): TGTGCCAGCAGTTCCCGAGGTAGCGGGAGGGACGATCACTCCTACAATGAGCAGTTCTTC. The full variable domain, its missing parts supplied by reference TRBV28 and TRBJ2-1, is DVKVTQSSRYLVKRTGEKVFLECVQDMDHENMFWYRQDPGLGLRLIYFSYDVKMKEKGDIPEGYSVSREKKERFSLILESASTNQTSMYLCASSSRGSGRDDHSYNEQFFGPGTRLTVL.

This chain connects TRBV27 to TRBJ1-3; tentative D call: TRBD1 (6 bases). Trimming stripped 3 bases from V and 2 bases from J, with 8 bases between. Germline-derived CDR1 and CDR2 are MNHEY and SMNVEV (reference sequence). This CDR3 comprises 14 residues. The chain's CDR3 is CASSLSGAGNTIYF. The CDR3 bases are TGTGCCAGCAGTTTGTCAGGGGCTGGAAACACCATATATTTT.

Here the CDR3 DNA reads TGTGCCAGCAGCTACCTGTCCACGTCGAGTGAGCAGTTCTTC. This gives the protein CASSYLSTSSEQFF. This chain joins TRBV7-2 and TRBJ2-1; D uncertain. The CDR3 has 14 amino acids. The V end lost 4 bases, the J end lost 9 bases, and 16 bases lay between the germline ends. Per germline, CDR1 SGHTA and CDR2 FQGNSA.